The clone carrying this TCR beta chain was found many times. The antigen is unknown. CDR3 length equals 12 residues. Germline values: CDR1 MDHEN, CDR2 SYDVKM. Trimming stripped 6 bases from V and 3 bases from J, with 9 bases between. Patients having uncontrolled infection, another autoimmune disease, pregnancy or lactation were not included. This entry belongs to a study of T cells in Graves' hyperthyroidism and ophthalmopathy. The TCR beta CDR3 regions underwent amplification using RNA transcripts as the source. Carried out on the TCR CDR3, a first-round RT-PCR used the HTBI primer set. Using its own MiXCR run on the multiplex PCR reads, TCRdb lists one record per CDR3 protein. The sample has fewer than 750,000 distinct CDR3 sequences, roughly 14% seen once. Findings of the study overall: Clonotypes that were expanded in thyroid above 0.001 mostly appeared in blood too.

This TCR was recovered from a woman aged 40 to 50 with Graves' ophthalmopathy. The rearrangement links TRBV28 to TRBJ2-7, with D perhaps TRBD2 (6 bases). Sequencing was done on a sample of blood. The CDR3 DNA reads TGTGCCAGCAGGGGGACTTTCTACGAGCAGTACTTC. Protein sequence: CASRGTFYEQYF.